This TCR beta chain was documented in a study of a mutant IDH1 vaccine in newly diagnosed glioma. Looking at the study overall: Treated patients comprised around 62% males and approximately 38% females, mean age approximately 42 years. Visits designated V12 and V13 were conducted at weeks 35 and 47, respectively. Former treatment meant radiotherapy, temozolomide, or both; the majority had gotten both. Notes on the study in general: Overall, 93.3% of patients had vaccine-induced immune responses.

The assay was immunoSEQ multiplex PCR, and TCRdb's table has in-frame clones only and misses some. The sample contains approximately 45,000 clones, 88% of which appear only once. Time point: week 35, safety follow-up. Mutant IDH1 20-mer peptide, at 300 ug, made up each vaccine dose, with topical imiquimod. This clone was seen just once. The target antigen is unknown. This sequence originates from a woman in her thirties or forties with glioma. Specimen: PBMCs, collected from a glioma patient whose treatment included an IDH1 peptide vaccine.

This CDR3 reads CASSYLDRVNSPLHF. The CDR3 DNA reads TGTGCCAGCAGTTACCTAGACAGGGTAAATTCACCCCTCCACTTT. The V and J genes are TRBV6-5 and TRBJ1-6; TRBD1 matches 7 bases. J gave up 7 bases and V 2 bases, and 5 bases lay outside the gene matches. CDR1 is MNHEY and CDR2 is SVGAGI in the germline V gene. CDR3 size: 15 residues.